A selection of T cell receptor beta chains follows, all from one sample in a study of T cell responses to AZD1222 COVID-19 vaccine. TCRdb's copy holds only in-frame clones and misses some; the assay was immunoSEQ multiplex PCR. The sample carries some 140,000 clones, more than 85% recorded once. The sample in question was peripheral blood, obtained on day 0 of AZD1222 vaccination. These TCRs come from an adult in good health. CDR3s include the opening cysteine and the closing phenylalanine or tryptophan. D genes are given only for firm matches. A row's size may be missing; if present it is once, few, many or a size class.

DNA: TGTGCCACCAGCATAGGATTGAACACTGAAGCTTTCTTT
CDR3: CATSIGLNTEAFF
J: TRBJ1-1
size: NA
V: TRBV15
D: NA

DNA: TGTGCCAGCAGCCTTATAGCGGGAACGAACACCGGGGAGCTGTTTTTT
CDR3: CASSLIAGTNTGELFF
J: TRBJ2-2
size: NA
V: TRBV14
D: TRBD2

DNA: TGTGCCAGTAGTATTCGGACTAGCGGGGGCCGCCGGTCCTACGAGCAGTACTTC
CDR3: CASSIRTSGGRRSYEQYF
J: TRBJ2-7
size: NA
V: TRBV19
D: TRBD2

DNA: TGTGCCAGCTCACCATCCCCCCAAGAGACCCAGTACTTC
CDR3: CASSPSPQETQYF
J: TRBJ2-5
size: NA
V: TRBV18
D: NA

DNA: TGTGCCAGCAGCTCGAACAGGGGGCGAAAGGCCCAGCATTTT
CDR3: CASSSNRGRKAQHF
J: TRBJ1-5
size: NA
V: TRBV6-5
D: TRBD1

DNA: TGTGCCAGCAGCTCCGGACTAGCGGGAGTCGGCAATGAGCAGTTCTTC
CDR3: CASSSGLAGVGNEQFF
J: TRBJ2-1
size: NA
V: TRBV27
D: TRBD2

DNA: TGCGCCAGCAGCGTACCACAGGGGAACGAGCAGTTCTTC
CDR3: CASSVPQGNEQFF
J: TRBJ2-1
size: NA
V: TRBV5-1
D: TRBD1

DNA: TGTGCCAGTGGCGAGGAAGTGGGGTTCTTC
CDR3: CASGEEVGFF
J: TRBJ2-1
size: NA
V: TRBV28
D: NA

DNA: TGTGCCAGCAGCACTAGCGGGGGCGCGGGTCAGCCCCAGCATTTT
CDR3: CASSTSGGAGQPQHF
J: TRBJ1-5
size: NA
V: TRBV9
D: NA

DNA: TGTGCCATCAGTGAGTCGACCCTTAACTATGGCTACACCTTC
CDR3: CAISESTLNYGYTF
J: TRBJ1-2
size: NA
V: TRBV10-3
D: NA

DNA: TGCGCCAGCAGCTTGCGCCGGACTCAGGGGCACGAAAAACTGTTTTTT
CDR3: CASSLRRTQGHEKLFF
J: TRBJ1-4
size: NA
V: TRBV5-1
D: NA

DNA: TGTGCCAGCAGACGAGCCGGGACAGTGGATTCACCCCTCCACTTT
CDR3: CASRRAGTVDSPLHF
J: TRBJ1-6
size: NA
V: TRBV5-6
D: TRBD1

DNA: TGTGCCAGCAGTTACGGCAGTCCTACCTACTACGAGCAGTACTTC
CDR3: CASSYGSPTYYEQYF
J: TRBJ2-7
size: NA
V: TRBV6-5
D: NA

DNA: TGTGCCTGGAGTCGTAACAGGGGGTATTCCTCTGGAAACACCATATATTTT
CDR3: CAWSRNRGYSSGNTIYF
J: TRBJ1-3
size: NA
V: TRBV30
D: TRBD1

DNA: TGTGCCAGCACTTGGGGCGGGACGGGGGAGGCTTTCTTT
CDR3: CASTWGGTGEAFF
J: TRBJ1-1
size: NA
V: TRBV6-5
D: NA

DNA: TGTGCCAGCTCACCAAGGGAACAGGGGGATGGCTACACCTTC
CDR3: CASSPREQGDGYTF
J: TRBJ1-2
size: NA
V: TRBV18
D: TRBD1

DNA: TGCGCCAGCAGCTTGGGGCAGCGAGGGAGCTCCTATAATTCACCCCTCCACTTT
CDR3: CASSLGQRGSSYNSPLHF
J: TRBJ1-6
size: NA
V: TRBV5-1
D: NA

DNA: TGTGCCAGTAGCAGAGAGCCTGGGAGGGCCCTGAACACTGAAGCTTTCTTT
CDR3: CASSREPGRALNTEAFF
J: TRBJ1-1
size: once
V: TRBV19
D: NA

DNA: TGTGCCAGCAGCTTGGGTCCAGGAAGAGACATTCAGTACTTC
CDR3: CASSLGPGRDIQYF
J: TRBJ2-4
size: NA
V: TRBV11-2
D: NA

DNA: TGCGCCAGCAGCTATAAGGACAGTCCTACCCTTTCGAACACTGAAGCTTTCTTT
CDR3: CASSYKDSPTLSNTEAFF
J: TRBJ1-1
size: NA
V: TRBV5-1
D: NA

DNA: TGTGCCTGGGCCCGCTCGGCCAGGGGAGAGCAGTACTTC
CDR3: CAWARSARGEQYF
J: TRBJ2-7
size: NA
V: TRBV30
D: NA

DNA: TGTGCCAGCAGTCCTAGGATCCAGGGCATAAGGTCTGGAAACACCATATATTTT
CDR3: CASSPRIQGIRSGNTIYF
J: TRBJ1-3
size: NA
V: TRBV28
D: NA

DNA: TGTGCCAGCCGGGACAGGATGGTTAGTGGCTACACCTTC
CDR3: CASRDRMVSGYTF
J: TRBJ1-2
size: once
V: TRBV30
D: TRBD1

DNA: TGTGCCAGCAGCTTAGAAAACACTGAAGCTTTCTTT
CDR3: CASSLENTEAFF
J: TRBJ1-1
size: NA
V: TRBV11-2
D: NA

DNA: TGTGCCAGCAGTGAAGCTAACCGATTAGATACGCAGTATTTT
CDR3: CASSEANRLDTQYF
J: TRBJ2-3
size: NA
V: TRBV6-1
D: NA

DNA: TGTGCTAGTGGTTTGGTAACGACGGGGACCACCAACAGGAACACTGAAGCTTTCTTT
CDR3: CASGLVTTGTTNRNTEAFF
J: TRBJ1-1
size: NA
V: TRBV12-5
D: NA

DNA: TGTGCCAGCAGCTCAACTAGCGGGAGTGACAATGAGCAGTTCTTC
CDR3: CASSSTSGSDNEQFF
J: TRBJ2-1
size: NA
V: TRBV5-8
D: TRBD2

DNA: TGTGCCAGCAAGATGGCTAGAAGCTACGAGCAGTACTTC
CDR3: CASKMARSYEQYF
J: TRBJ2-7
size: NA
V: TRBV7-9
D: NA

DNA: TGTGCCAGCAGTTTAAATGGGGTAAAACTGTTTTTT
CDR3: CASSLNGVKLFF
J: TRBJ1-4
size: NA
V: TRBV12-3/TRBV12-4
D: NA

DNA: TGTGCCAGCTCACCGCTAGCGAAGGGAGAAACCGGGGAGCTGTTTTTT
CDR3: CASSPLAKGETGELFF
J: TRBJ2-2
size: NA
V: TRBV18
D: NA

DNA: TGTGCCAGCAGCCGCGCCTTTGGCGAGCAGTTCTTC
CDR3: CASSRAFGEQFF
J: TRBJ2-1
size: NA
V: TRBV3-1/TRBV3-2
D: NA

DNA: TGTGCCAGCAGCTTAAAGGCAGGGGGAAGTTTTAATTCACCCCTCCACTTT
CDR3: CASSLKAGGSFNSPLHF
J: TRBJ1-6
size: once
V: TRBV7-8
D: TRBD1

DNA: TGTGCCAGCAGCTATAATACAGGGATTCGCGAGCAGTACTTC
CDR3: CASSYNTGIREQYF
J: TRBJ2-7
size: NA
V: TRBV5-6
D: NA

DNA: TGTGCCAGCAGCCCCCGGGTTAGCGGGGTTTTCTCCTACAATGAGCAGTTCTTC
CDR3: CASSPRVSGVFSYNEQFF
J: TRBJ2-1
size: NA
V: TRBV11-2
D: TRBD2

DNA: TGTGCCAGCAGTTACGCGACAGATAATTCACCCCTCCACTTT
CDR3: CASSYATDNSPLHF
J: TRBJ1-6
size: NA
V: TRBV6-2/TRBV6-3
D: NA

DNA: TGTGCCAGCAGCTCAGCACAGGAGGGCGAGCAGTACTTC
CDR3: CASSSAQEGEQYF
J: TRBJ2-7
size: NA
V: TRBV11-3
D: NA

DNA: TGCGCCAGCGCGGGATCGAACTTTCAAGAGACCCAGTACTTC
CDR3: CASAGSNFQETQYF
J: TRBJ2-5
size: NA
V: TRBV4-1
D: NA

DNA: TGTGCCAGCAGTTGGTCCCTAGCGGGGGGGAACAATGAGCAGTTCTTC
CDR3: CASSWSLAGGNNEQFF
J: TRBJ2-1
size: NA
V: TRBV6-6
D: TRBD2

DNA: TGTGCCAGCAGCCGCGATTCTGGGACTAGCGGGAGGGGGGTTGTCGAGCAGTACTTC
CDR3: CASSRDSGTSGRGVVEQYF
J: TRBJ2-7
size: NA
V: TRBV7-2
D: TRBD2

DNA: TGTGCCAGCAGCTTGCCGCACCCTCCCTACGAGCAGTACTTC
CDR3: CASSLPHPPYEQYF
J: TRBJ2-7
size: once
V: TRBV5-4
D: NA

DNA: TGTGCCAGTAGGGCGGTGGGCGGACCGGATACGCAGTATTTT
CDR3: CASRAVGGPDTQYF
J: TRBJ2-3
size: NA
V: TRBV19
D: NA

DNA: TGTGCCAGCAGCTTGGCGGGGGAGCAGTTCTTC
CDR3: CASSLAGEQFF
J: TRBJ2-1
size: NA
V: TRBV5-5
D: NA